This T cell receptor beta chain was sequenced during a study of shared clonotypes between healthy human individuals (dated by TCRdb to the early 2020s). About the study as a whole: The cohort comprised a couple of women and a few men aged 18 to 49 years. For each donor, CD4 naive and CD4 memory were each run on three plates, CD8 naive on two plates, and CD8 memory on one plate. To estimate repertoire size and how much clonotypes are shared between individuals, the study performed deep sequencing of blood TCR repertoires from roughly five healthy adults. To increase sequencing depth and limit assay-specific biases, TCR repertoire library preparation and sequencing were carried out by different laboratories using diverse techniques. Each donor's leukapheresis produced roughly between roughly 0.85 and 10 billion PBMCs.

Using the deep immunoSEQ assay, multiplex PCR amplified TCR CDR3 regions from genomic DNA. Genomic DNA extracted from each cell subset was distributed evenly over all wells of several immunoSEQ 96-well plates, and each plate served as one replicate. Each replicate PCR for sorted subsets received roughly 0.2 ug genomic DNA, equal to tens of thousands of T cell genomes. The purified libraries were quantified using a Qubit 3.0 fluorometer, sized with a Bioanalyzer 2100, and then quantified again using the KAPA Library Quantification kit. A separate single-read 150-cycle Illumina NextSeq 550 flow cell was used to sequence each immunoSEQ 96-well plate. The study's own analysis went as follows. Because the immunoSEQ output held only junctional sequences and lacked quality scores, the filtering could not match the filtering applied to full-length reads. To assign V/J genes and CDR3, sequences were annotated using PyIR, a Python wrapper for IgBLAST v1.9, with IMGT germline references. Reads with weak V/J assignments (E-value above 1e-6), missing CDR3, stop codons, out-of-frame junctions, or ambiguous translated residues were removed. V3J clonotypes were defined as sequences sharing an identical inferred V gene, J gene, and CDR3 amino acid sequence. To compute the percentage overlap between repertoires, the number of shared unique clonotypes was divided by the size of the smaller repertoire. RTK rarefaction, the Chao1 estimator, and Recon v2.1 estimates of unobserved clonotypes were used to assess repertoire richness. OLGA was used to compute generation probabilities for all TCRbeta clonotypes that the gDNA method yielded from several donors. The table comes from immuneACCESS by way of TCRdb, which keeps in-frame sequences with V and J called. Part of the clones is missing from these tables; in studies checked, under half for an unresolved V gene and the rest for unknown reasons. V, J and clone size derive from that table, while D and trimming were established from the DNA sequence. The sample table records some 2,000,000 clones; roughly 94% of these occur just once. The top ten hold 0.1% to 0.15% of the sample.

V is shortened by 3 bases, J by 2 bases, and the region joining them spans 7 bases. The germline V gene (reference sequence) specifies SEHNR as CDR1 and FQNEAQ as CDR2. The CDR3, cysteine through phenylalanine, is 13 amino acids long. Only the CDR3 DNA is retained, 39 bases long and in frame from the first base. Donors were healthy HIV-negative adults with no recently reported acute infections or vaccinations. Only Caucasian adults living in Nashville, Tennessee, USA were represented among the donors. Magnetic negative selection was used to enrich CD4+ T cells, after which naive cells were positively selected on CD45RA and the negative fraction became the memory subset. After blood collection by leukapheresis, PBMCs were isolated using Ficoll-Histopaque density gradient centrifugation and then cryopreserved in the vapor phase of liquid nitrogen. Analytical flow cytometry was used to check the purity and quantity of every magnetically sorted T cell population. Genomic DNA was isolated from each sorted fraction and quantified by UV absorbance on a Nanodrop 2000c.

Broad study findings and their caveats: Compared with non-shared clonotypes, clonotypes shared by all four sorted-subset donors had higher generation probabilities. Only blood was sampled, and tissue TCR repertoires likely differ from those in blood. Pairwise subsampling indicated that sequencing depth was expected to affect the degree of clonotype sharing among donors. Even with the large sequencing depth, rarefaction of the sorted-subset datasets indicated that sequencing was incomplete. Because the study included a small number of donors, the genetic and exposure-history diversity represented was limited. When a few donors were compared, the shared fraction of clonotypes was 5% to 6.5% for naive CD4, roughly 3.3% for naive CD8, more than 2% for memory CD4, and 0.35% to 0.5% for memory CD8. Estimated clonotype richness was generally larger for naive than for memory subsets.

Turning to this clone: Its target antigen remains unknown. No much larger clone is present one base from it, and per-base qualities are unavailable.

In this chain, TRBV7-9 is recombined with TRBJ1-1, with the D gene too uncertain to name. The sample comprised naive CD4+ T cells sorted from blood. Interpreted using the paper, the cell subset or site label stands for: CD45RA+ positively selected. The TCR was taken from a man between 18 and 29 years old in good health. The sequenced DNA is TGTGCCAGCAGCTTCGGACCAAACACTGAAGCTTTCTTT. It is translated as CASSFGPNTEAFF.